This record concerns one T cell receptor beta chain sequence. This entry belongs to a study of blood T cell repertoires in COVID-19. About the study: COVID-19 samples collected from the United States, Italy and Spain covered acute and convalescent phases. PBMCs, B-cell-depleted T cells, or T cells were the source of the cDNA or gDNA that made up the material.

Original processing methods: The authors estimated nucleated cell counts from reference gene primer amplification. The table came from immunoSEQ multiplex PCR; TCRdb's copy has only in-frame clones and leaves some out. The V and J calls and clone size come from that table; D and trimming were worked out from the DNA. The sample lists roughly 20,000 clones, 85% to 90% occurring once. Trimming removed 2 bases from V and 2 bases from J, with 10 bases in between. The germline CDR1 and CDR2 sequences are SGHNT and YYREEE (reference sequence). This CDR3 region has 14 residues. The TCR originated in a human donor in a cohort sampled during active COVID-19. The specimen sequenced was peripheral blood. The V call is TRBV5-4, the J call TRBJ1-2, with D possibly TRBD1 on 6 matching bases. CDR3 protein: CASSFAGQNYGYTF. Here the CDR3 DNA reads TGTGCCAGCAGCTTCGCCGGACAGAACTATGGCTACACCTTC. Based on the CDR3 plus reference TRBV5-4 and TRBJ1-2, the full variable domain is ETGVTQSPTHLIKTRGQQVTLRCSSQSGHNTVSWYQQALGQGPQFIFQYYREEENGRGNFPPRFSGLQFPNYSSELNVNALELDDSALYLCASSFAGQNYGYTFGSGTRLTVV.